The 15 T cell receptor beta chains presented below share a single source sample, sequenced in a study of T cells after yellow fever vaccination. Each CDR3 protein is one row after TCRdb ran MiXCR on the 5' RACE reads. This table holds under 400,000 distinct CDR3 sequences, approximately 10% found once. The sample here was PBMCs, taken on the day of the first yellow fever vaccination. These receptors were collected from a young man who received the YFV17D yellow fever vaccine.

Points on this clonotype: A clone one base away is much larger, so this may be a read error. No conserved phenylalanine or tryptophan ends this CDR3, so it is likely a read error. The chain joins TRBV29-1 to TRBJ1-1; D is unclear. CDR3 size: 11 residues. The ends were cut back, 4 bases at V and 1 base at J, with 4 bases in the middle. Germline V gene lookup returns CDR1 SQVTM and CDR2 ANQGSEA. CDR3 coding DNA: TGCAGCGTTGCAAGGAACACTGAAGCTTTCTCT. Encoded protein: CSVARNTEAFS.

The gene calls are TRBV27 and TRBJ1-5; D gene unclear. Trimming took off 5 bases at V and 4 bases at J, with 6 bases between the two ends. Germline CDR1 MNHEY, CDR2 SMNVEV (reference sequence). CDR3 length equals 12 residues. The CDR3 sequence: CASSRTNQPQHF. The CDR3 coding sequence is TGTGCCAGCAGTAGAACTAATCAGCCCCAGCATTTT.

CDR3 sequence (DNA): TGTGCCAGCAGCTTATGGCTAGCGGGGGGGAGCACAGATACGCAGTATTTT. This translates into CASSLWLAGGSTDTQYF. The genes are TRBV7-8 and TRBJ2-3; TRBD2 aligns across 12 bases. CDR3 length equals 17 residues. V shed 2 bases, J shed 0 bases, and the junction held 3 bases outside the gene matches. Germline-derived CDR1 and CDR2 are SGHVS and FQNEAQ.

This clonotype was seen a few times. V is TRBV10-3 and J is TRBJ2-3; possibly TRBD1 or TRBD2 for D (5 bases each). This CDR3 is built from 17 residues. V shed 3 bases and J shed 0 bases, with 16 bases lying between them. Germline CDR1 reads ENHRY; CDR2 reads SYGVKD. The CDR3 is CAISDVTGTPSTDTQYF. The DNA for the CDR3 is TGTGCCATCAGTGATGTTACCGGGACGCCTAGCACAGATACGCAGTATTTT.

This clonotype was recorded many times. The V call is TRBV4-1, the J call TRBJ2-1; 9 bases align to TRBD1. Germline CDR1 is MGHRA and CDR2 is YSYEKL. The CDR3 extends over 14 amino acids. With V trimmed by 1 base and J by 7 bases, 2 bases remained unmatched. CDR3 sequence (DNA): TGCGCCAGCAGCCAAGGGGACAGGGTGAATGAGCAGTTCTTC. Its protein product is CASSQGDRVNEQFF.

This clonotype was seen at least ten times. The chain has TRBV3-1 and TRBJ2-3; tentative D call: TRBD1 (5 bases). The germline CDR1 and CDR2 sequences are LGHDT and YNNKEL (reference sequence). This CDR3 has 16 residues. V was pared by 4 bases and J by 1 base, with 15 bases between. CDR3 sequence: CASSPPPTRGTDTQYF. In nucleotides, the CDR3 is TGTGCCAGCAGCCCCCCCCCTACCAGGGGCACAGATACGCAGTATTTT.

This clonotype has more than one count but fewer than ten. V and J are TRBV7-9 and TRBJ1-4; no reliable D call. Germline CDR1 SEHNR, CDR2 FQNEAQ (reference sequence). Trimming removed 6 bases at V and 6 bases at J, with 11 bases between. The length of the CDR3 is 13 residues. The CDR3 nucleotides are TGTGCCAGCAGAAGGGCGCGGGATGAAAAACTGTTTTTT. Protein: CASRRARDEKLFF.

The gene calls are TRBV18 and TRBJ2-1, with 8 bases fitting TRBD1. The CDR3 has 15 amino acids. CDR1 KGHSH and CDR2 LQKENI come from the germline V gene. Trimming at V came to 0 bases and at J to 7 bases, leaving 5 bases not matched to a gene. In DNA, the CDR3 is TGTGCCAGCTCACCACCGGGACAGGTAATGAATGAGCAGTTCTTC. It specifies CASSPPGQVMNEQFF. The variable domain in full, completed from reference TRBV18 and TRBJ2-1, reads NAGVMQNPRHLVRRRGQEARLRCSPMKGHSHVYWYRQLPEEGLKFMVYLQKENIIDESGMPKERFSAEFPKEGPSILRIQQVVRGDSAAYFCASSPPGQVMNEQFFGPGTRLTVL.

Written as DNA, the CDR3 is TGTGCCAGCAGTTACAGGGGGCTGCCAGATACGCAGTATTTT. Translation: CASSYRGLPDTQYF. The chain uses TRBV6-2 or TRBV6-3 and TRBJ2-3; 7 bases agree with TRBD1. Trimming took 2 bases from V and 4 from J; bases not matched to a gene: 3. The CDR3 is made up of 14 amino acids. Looked up from germline, CDR1 is MNHEY and CDR2 is SVGEGT.

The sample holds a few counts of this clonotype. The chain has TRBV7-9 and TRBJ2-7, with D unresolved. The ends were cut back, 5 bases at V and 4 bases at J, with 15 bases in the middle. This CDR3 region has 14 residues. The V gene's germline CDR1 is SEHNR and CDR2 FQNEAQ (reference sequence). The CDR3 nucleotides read TGTGCCAGCAGCCCACCCTACCCGACATACGAGCAGTACTTC. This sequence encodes CASSPPYPTYEQYF.

CDR3 coding DNA: TGTGCCAGCAGCGTAGAGGCCAGACCCTATAATTCACCCCTCCACTTT. This encodes CASSVEARPYNSPLHF. The chain links TRBV9 to TRBJ1-6; no clear D gene. V lost 0 bases to trimming and J lost 2 bases, with 9 bases between them. In germline, CDR1 is SGDLS, CDR2 YYNGEE. The CDR3 has 16 residues.

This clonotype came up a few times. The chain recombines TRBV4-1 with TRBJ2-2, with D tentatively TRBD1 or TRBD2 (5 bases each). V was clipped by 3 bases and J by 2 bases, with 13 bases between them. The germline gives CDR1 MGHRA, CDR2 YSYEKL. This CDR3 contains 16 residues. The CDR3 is CASSQFSGTNTGELFF. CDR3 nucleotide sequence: TGCGCCAGCAGCCAGTTTTCGGGGACCAACACCGGGGAGCTGTTTTTT.

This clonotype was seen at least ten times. The CDR3 here is CASSQALSTDTQYF. The CDR3 bases are TGTGCCAGCAGCCAAGCGCTCTCCACAGATACGCAGTATTTT. V is TRBV3-1 and J is TRBJ2-3; D unresolved. Germline-derived CDR1 and CDR2 are LGHDT and YNNKEL (reference sequence). The CDR3 is 14 residues long. V lost 1 base to trimming and J lost 2 bases, with 7 bases between them.

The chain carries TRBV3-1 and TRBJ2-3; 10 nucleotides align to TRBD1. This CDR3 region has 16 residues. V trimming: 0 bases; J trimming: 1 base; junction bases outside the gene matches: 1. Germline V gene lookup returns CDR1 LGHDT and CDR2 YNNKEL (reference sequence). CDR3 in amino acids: CASSQETGGRTDTQYF. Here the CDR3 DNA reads TGTGCCAGCAGCCAAGAGACAGGGGGCCGCACAGATACGCAGTATTTT.

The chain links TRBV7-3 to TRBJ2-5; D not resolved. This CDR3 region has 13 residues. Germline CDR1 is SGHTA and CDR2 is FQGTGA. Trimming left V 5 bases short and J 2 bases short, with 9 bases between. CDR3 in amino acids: CASSPQSQETQYF. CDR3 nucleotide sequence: TGTGCCAGCAGCCCACAGAGTCAAGAGACCCAGTACTTC.